The clone carrying this T cell receptor (beta chain) was detected only once. This record comes from a study of blood T cell repertoires in COVID-19. Study information: Italy, Spain and the United States were the sources of the convalescent and acute COVID-19 samples. In each case, the material was cDNA or gDNA derived from T cells, B-cell-depleted T cells, or PBMCs.

Source study methods: Scientists estimated how many nucleated cells there were by amplifying reference gene primers. The method was immunoSEQ multiplex PCR; TCRdb's version includes in-frame clones alone and lacks a portion of them. V and J calls and clone size are as listed in that table; D and trimming were resolved from the DNA. Among 300,000 to 350,000 clones listed, 85% to 90% were seen once. This CDR3 region has 15 residues. Germline CDR1 reads SGHNT; CDR2 reads YYREEE (reference sequence). The V gene end was trimmed by 2 bases and the J gene end by 4 bases; junction bases not matched to a gene: 4.

This receptor was identified in an older woman with COVID-19, enrolled during active disease. Sequenced material: peripheral blood. The chain joins TRBV5-4 to TRBJ2-7; 12 bases map to TRBD1. The CDR3 region is CASSLGTGGLYEQYF. The CDR3 DNA reads as TGTGCCAGCAGCTTAGGGACAGGGGGCCTATACGAGCAGTACTTC.